This T cell receptor beta chain was identified during a study of T cell clones after liver transplantation. Background on the study: Liver transplant recipients had immunosuppression withdrawal attempted within 2 years. Apart from three HCV-positive recipients, transplants were for non-autoimmune, non-viral reasons.

Germline lookup yields CDR1 SGHTA and CDR2 FQGNSA. The CDR3 runs to 15 residues. V lost 6 bases to trimming and J lost 1 base, with 12 bases between them. Concerning this clone: Its target is unknown.

Repertoires were generated with immunoSEQ multiplex PCR, while TCRdb's copy carries only in-frame clones and drops some. Among about 120,000 clones listed, about nine tenths were seen once. Study outcomes and limitations: Compared with third party-reactive sequences, donor-reactive ones declined more, independent of withdrawal success. A significant post-transplant drop in circulating graft-donor-reactive CD4 TCRbeta sequences occurred in most of the 8 subjects.

The V call is TRBV7-2, the J call TRBJ2-2; D is possibly TRBD2 (6 bases). This sequence was found in a human patient who received a liver transplant. Some of the T cells may derive from the graft donor. Specimen: CD4+ T cells from blood, collected 12 months after liver transplant. The CDR3 loop is CASSPGTWNTGELFF. The DNA of the CDR3 is TGTGCCAGCAGTCCCGGGACTTGGAACACCGGGGAGCTGTTTTTT.